Sequencing of this TCR beta chain was carried out in a study of glioma-infiltrating T cells. This clonotype was found many times. Its antigen remains unknown. Whole-study results and caveats: Tissue and blood shared very few CDR3 sequences. Non-neoplastic patients had below-expected tissue-blood divergence, while all gliomas exceeded expectation.

The iRepertoire nested amplicon-rescue multiplex PCR amplified TCR alpha and beta CDR3s from RNA. Input was roughly 85-450 ng of tissue mRNA or PBMC total RNA. In TCRdb, the multiplex PCR reads were re-called with MiXCR into one record per CDR3 protein. In the table there are approximately 120,000 distinct CDR3 sequences, less than 30% of which are singletons. CDR1 is MDHEN, CDR2 SYDVKM, per germline. The CDR3 runs 14 residues. The germline V and J ends were trimmed by 2 bases and 1 base, with 8 bases remaining between them. The specimen sequenced was glioma tissue, nonneoplastic brain tissue, or PBMCs (not recorded which). This receptor was taken from a human donor with low-grade glioma or glioblastoma, undergoing nonglioma brain surgery, or in good health (not recorded which). This chain joins TRBV28 and TRBJ1-1; D is ambiguous. As DNA, the CDR3 is TGTGCCAGCAGTTTAGTACCTCGGAACACTGAAGCTTTCTTT. As protein: CASSLVPRNTEAFF.